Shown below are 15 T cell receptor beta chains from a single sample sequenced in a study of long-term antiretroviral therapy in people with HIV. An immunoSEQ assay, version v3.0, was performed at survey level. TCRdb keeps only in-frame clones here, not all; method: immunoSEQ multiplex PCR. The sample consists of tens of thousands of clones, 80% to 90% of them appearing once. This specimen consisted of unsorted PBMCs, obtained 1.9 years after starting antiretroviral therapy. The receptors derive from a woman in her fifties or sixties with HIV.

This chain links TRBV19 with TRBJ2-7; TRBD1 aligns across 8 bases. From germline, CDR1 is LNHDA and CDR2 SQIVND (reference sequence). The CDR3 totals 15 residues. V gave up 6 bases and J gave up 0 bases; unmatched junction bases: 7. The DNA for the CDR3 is TGTGCCAGTAGCTACGCCGGGACAGGCTCCTACGAGCAGTACTTC. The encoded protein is CASSYAGTGSYEQYF.

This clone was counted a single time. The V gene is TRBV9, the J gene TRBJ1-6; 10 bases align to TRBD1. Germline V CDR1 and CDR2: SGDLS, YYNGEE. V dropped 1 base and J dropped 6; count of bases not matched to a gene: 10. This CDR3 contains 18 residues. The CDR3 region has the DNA TGTGCCAGCAGCGTATCTTTAGCGGGACAGGGGATTAATTCACCCCTCCACTTT. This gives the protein CASSVSLAGQGINSPLHF.

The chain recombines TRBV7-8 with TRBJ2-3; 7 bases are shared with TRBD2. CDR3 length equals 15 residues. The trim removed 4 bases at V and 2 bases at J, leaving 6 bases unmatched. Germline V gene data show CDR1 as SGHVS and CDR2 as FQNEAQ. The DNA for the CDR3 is TGTGCCAGCAGCTCCAGGGAGGGCAACACAGATACGCAGTATTTT. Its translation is CASSSREGNTDTQYF. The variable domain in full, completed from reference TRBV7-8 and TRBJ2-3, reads GAGVSQSPRYKVAKRGQDVALRCDPISGHVSLFWYQQALGQGPEFLTYFQNEAQLDKSGLPSDRFFAERPEGSVSTLKIQRTQQEDSAVYLCASSSREGNTDTQYFGPGTRLTVL.

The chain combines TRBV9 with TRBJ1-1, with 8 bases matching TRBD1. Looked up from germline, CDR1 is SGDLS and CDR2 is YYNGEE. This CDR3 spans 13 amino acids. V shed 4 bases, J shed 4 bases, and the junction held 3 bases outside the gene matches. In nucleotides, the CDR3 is TGTGCCAGCAGCCCAACAGGGGGCACTGAAGCTTTCTTT. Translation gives CASSPTGGTEAFF.

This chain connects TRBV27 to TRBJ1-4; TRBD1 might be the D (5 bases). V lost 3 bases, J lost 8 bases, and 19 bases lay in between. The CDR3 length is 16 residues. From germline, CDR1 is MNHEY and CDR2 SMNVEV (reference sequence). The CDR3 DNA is TGTGCCAGCAGTTTTGGACACGGTTTAGGCGAGGAAAAACTGTTTTTT. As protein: CASSFGHGLGEEKLFF.

This CDR3 is CASSLVAGIYEQYF. CDR3 nucleotide sequence: TGCGCCAGCAGCTTGGTGGCAGGGATCTACGAGCAGTACTTC. The chain joins TRBV5-1 to TRBJ2-7, with D possibly TRBD1 on 5 matching bases. The CDR3 length is 14 residues. CDR1 is SGHRS, CDR2 YFSETQ, per germline. V was shortened by 0 bases and J by 3 bases, with 10 bases between the two germline ends.

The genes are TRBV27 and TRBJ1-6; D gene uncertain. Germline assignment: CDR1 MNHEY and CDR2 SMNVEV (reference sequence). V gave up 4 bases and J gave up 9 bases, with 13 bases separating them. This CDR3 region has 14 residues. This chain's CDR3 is CASSYGRFSSPLHF. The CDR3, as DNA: TGTGCCAGCAGTTACGGCAGGTTTTCTTCACCCCTCCACTTT.

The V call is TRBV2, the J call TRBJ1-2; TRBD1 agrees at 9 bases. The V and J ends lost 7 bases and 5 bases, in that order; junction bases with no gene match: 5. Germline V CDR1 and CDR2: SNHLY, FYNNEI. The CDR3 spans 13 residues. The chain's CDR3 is CASNQGQGYGYTF. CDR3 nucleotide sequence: TGTGCCAGCAACCAAGGACAGGGGTATGGCTACACCTTC.

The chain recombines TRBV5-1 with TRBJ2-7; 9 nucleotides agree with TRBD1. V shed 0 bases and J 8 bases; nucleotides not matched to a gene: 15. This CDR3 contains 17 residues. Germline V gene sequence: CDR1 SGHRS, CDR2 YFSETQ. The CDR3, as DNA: TGCGCCAGCAGCTTGGACCGACAGGGGGGACTTTCTACGAAGCAGTACTTC. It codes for CASSLDRQGGLSTKQYF.

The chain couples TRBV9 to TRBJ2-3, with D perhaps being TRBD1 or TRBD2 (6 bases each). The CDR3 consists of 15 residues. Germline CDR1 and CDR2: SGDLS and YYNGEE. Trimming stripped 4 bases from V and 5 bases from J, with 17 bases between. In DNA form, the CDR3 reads TGTGCCAGCAGCCCTAATCACGGGGGCCGAGATACGCAGTATTTT. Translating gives CASSPNHGGRDTQYF.

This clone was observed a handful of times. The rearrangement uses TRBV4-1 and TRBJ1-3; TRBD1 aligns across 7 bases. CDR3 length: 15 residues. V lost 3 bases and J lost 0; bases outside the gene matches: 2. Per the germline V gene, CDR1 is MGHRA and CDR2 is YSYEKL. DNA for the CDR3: TGCGCCAGCAGCCAGGGACAGCCCTCTGGAAACACCATATATTTT. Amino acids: CASSQGQPSGNTIYF.

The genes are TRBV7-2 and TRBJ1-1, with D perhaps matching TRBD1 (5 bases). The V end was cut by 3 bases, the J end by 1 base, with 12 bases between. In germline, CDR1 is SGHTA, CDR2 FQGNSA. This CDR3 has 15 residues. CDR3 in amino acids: CASSFLGTRNTEAFF. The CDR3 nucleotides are TGTGCCAGCAGCTTCCTGGGGACGAGGAACACTGAAGCTTTCTTT.

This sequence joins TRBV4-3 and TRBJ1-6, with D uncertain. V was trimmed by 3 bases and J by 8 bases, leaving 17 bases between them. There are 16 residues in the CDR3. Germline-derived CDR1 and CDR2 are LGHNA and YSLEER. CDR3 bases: TGCGCCAGCAGCCACTCTATGGGCTATTTTGATTCACCCCTCCACTTT. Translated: CASSHSMGYFDSPLHF.

CDR3 DNA: TGTGCCAGCAGCAAATCCTCTAGCGAAGAGACCCAGTACTTC. Translated, it gives CASSKSSSEETQYF. The rearrangement uses TRBV11-1 and TRBJ2-5; a possible D gene is TRBD2 (6 bases). This CDR3 has 14 residues. V was clipped by 5 bases and J by 3 bases, with 13 bases between them. Looked up from germline, CDR1 is SGHAT and CDR2 is FQDESV (reference sequence).

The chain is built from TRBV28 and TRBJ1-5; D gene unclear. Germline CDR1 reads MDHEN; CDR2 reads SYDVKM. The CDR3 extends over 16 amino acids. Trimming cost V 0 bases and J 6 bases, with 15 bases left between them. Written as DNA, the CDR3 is TGTGCCAGCAGTTTATGGCGGAGCGGCCGGGGTCAGCCCCAGCATTTT. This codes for CASSLWRSGRGQPQHF.